The T cell receptor (beta chain) under discussion was sequenced for a study of radiotherapy plus CTLA-4 blockade in lung cancer. Notes on this clone: The antigen is undetermined.

CDR3 size: 15 residues. The germline V gene encodes CDR1 SGHAT and CDR2 FQNNGV. V lost 1 base, J lost 4 bases, and 11 bases lay in between. The assay was immunoSEQ multiplex PCR, and TCRdb's table has in-frame clones only and misses some. The sample includes some 48,000 clones, 70% to 90% of them seen just once. General study findings and limits: Clones of tumor-derived TCRs expanded in blood after radiotherapy plus ipilimumab.

The chain is built from TRBV11-2 and TRBJ1-5; no clear D. The sequencing used peripheral blood, collected from a patient treated with radiotherapy plus ipilimumab. This clonotype was sampled from a human donor with non-small cell lung cancer that progressed on radiotherapy plus ipilimumab. Some clones in this sample may be carry-over from other donors' samples. The CDR3 nucleotides read TGTGCCAGCAGCTTAGGGCTCGGGAAAAATCAGCCCCAGCATTTT. Encoded protein: CASSLGLGKNQPQHF.